Below are 30 T cell receptor beta chains sequenced from a single sample in a study of T cell responses to AZD1222 COVID-19 vaccine. Repertoires were generated with immunoSEQ multiplex PCR, while TCRdb's copy carries only in-frame clones and drops some. Of 150,000 or so clones listed, around 94% were seen once; the top ten hold about 0.64%. The sequencing here drew on peripheral blood, taken on day 0 of AZD1222 vaccination. These receptors all come from an adult in good health.

The J gene is TRBJ1-2, the V gene TRBV7-8; 7 bases line up with TRBD1. The V and J ends lost 5 bases and 2 bases, in that order; junction bases with no gene match: 2. CDR3 length equals 13 residues. The germline CDR1 and CDR2 sequences are SGHVS and FQNEAQ. CDR3 DNA sequence: TGTGCCAGCAGCGCGGACAGGAACTATGGCTACACCTTC. Its protein is CASSADRNYGYTF.

The rearrangement uses TRBV27 and TRBJ2-7; TRBD1 matches at 8 bases. With 6 bases clipped from V and 3 bases from J, the junction kept 4 bases outside the gene matches. Looked up from germline, CDR1 is MNHEY and CDR2 is SMNVEV (reference sequence). This CDR3 has 13 amino acids. The CDR3, as DNA: TGTGCCAGCAGGGACAGGGCTCGCTACGAGCAGTACTTC. It yields the protein CASRDRARYEQYF.

The V gene is TRBV27, the J gene TRBJ1-1, with 8 bases matching TRBD1. The CDR3 totals 15 residues. V lost 3 bases, J lost 1 base, and 4 bases stayed unmatched. Germline V gene lookup returns CDR1 MNHEY and CDR2 SMNVEV (reference sequence). The CDR3 spells CASSLAGGRNTEAFF. The CDR3 bases are TGTGCCAGCAGTTTGGCAGGGGGCCGGAACACTGAAGCTTTCTTT.

CDR3 bases: TGTGCCAGCAGCCCTCATGAGGGACAAGTTAATTCACCCCTCCACTTT. Encoded protein: CASSPHEGQVNSPLHF. The chain has TRBV14 and TRBJ1-6; tentatively, D is TRBD1 (6 bases). The V end lost 4 bases, the J end lost 6 bases, and 16 bases lay between the germline ends. There are 16 residues in the CDR3. Germline-derived CDR1 and CDR2 are SGHDN and FVKESK.

The chain links TRBV4-2 to TRBJ2-5, with 7 bases aligning to TRBD2. The CDR3 has 18 amino acids. CDR1 is LGHNA and CDR2 is YNFKEQ in the germline V gene. Trimming cost V 0 bases and J 5 bases; bases outside gene matches: 15. CDR3 coding DNA: TGTGCCAGCAGCCAAGATAGCGCGGGAGACGTCGGCGGGGAGACCCAGTACTTC. Its protein is CASSQDSAGDVGGETQYF.

The chain couples TRBV20-1 to TRBJ2-1; D call uncertain. CDR3 length equals 10 residues. V lost 2 bases and J 10 bases, leaving 6 bases between the germline ends. Germline V gene sequence: CDR1 DFQATT, CDR2 SNEGSKA (reference sequence). The CDR3 protein is CSARKYEQFF. In DNA, the CDR3 is TGCAGTGCTAGAAAATACGAGCAGTTCTTC.

The chain employs TRBV5-3 and TRBJ2-1; D is possibly TRBD2 (5 bases). TRBV5-3 falls under the ORF class, with uncertain function. V gave up 5 bases and J gave up 8 bases, with 11 bases separating them. This CDR3 has 12 amino acids. CDR3 in amino acids: CARSCGWDEQFF. The CDR3 nucleotides are TGTGCCAGAAGTTGCGGGTGGGATGAGCAGTTCTTC.

The chain recombines TRBV3-1 (or the pseudogene TRBV3-2) with TRBJ2-2; D unclear. The CDR3 runs 17 residues. Germline CDR1 reads LGHDT; CDR2 reads YNNKEL (reference sequence). Between the trimmed V and J ends, which lost 4 bases and 1 base, there was a span of 16 bases. CDR3 in DNA: TGTGCCAGCAGCCTCGGATTCCAGGTTAGGAACACCGGGGAGCTGTTTTTT. Residues: CASSLGFQVRNTGELFF.

V and J are TRBV28 and TRBJ2-5, with 7 bases identical to TRBD2. In germline, CDR1 is MDHEN, CDR2 SYDVKM. This CDR3 comprises 15 residues. V lost 5 bases to trimming and J lost 6 bases; unmatched junction nucleotides: 12. CDR3 amino acids: CASSTGFFGRKTQYF. The CDR3 nucleotides are TGTGCCAGCAGTACCGGATTCTTCGGGAGGAAGACCCAGTACTTC.

The chain is built from TRBV27 and TRBJ2-7, with 8 bases matching TRBD1. This CDR3 region has 13 residues. Germline V lookup: CDR1 MNHEY, CDR2 SMNVEV (reference sequence). Trimming cost V 6 bases and J 2 bases; bases outside gene matches: 3. CDR3: CASSLDRAYEQYF. CDR3 in DNA: TGTGCCAGCAGCTTGGACAGGGCCTACGAGCAGTACTTC.

J is TRBJ1-2 and V is TRBV6-5, with 9 bases that match TRBD1. The V segment lost 1 base and the J segment 4 bases; nucleotides outside the gene matches: 4. The CDR3 has 15 amino acids. CDR1 and CDR2 from the germline V gene are MNHEY and SVGAGI. CDR3 protein: CASSYFTGGSYGYTF. The DNA of the CDR3 is TGTGCCAGCAGTTACTTCACAGGGGGCAGCTATGGCTACACCTTC.

This chain connects TRBV5-1 to TRBJ1-1; 9 bases are shared with TRBD1. This CDR3 is built from 15 residues. Trimming at V came to 2 bases and at J to 1 base, leaving 3 bases not matched to a gene. Germline assignment: CDR1 SGHRS and CDR2 YFSETQ. The CDR3 DNA reads TGCGCCAGCAGCTTCACGGGACAGGGGAACACTGAAGCTTTCTTT. Amino acids: CASSFTGQGNTEAFF.

The chain employs TRBV27 and TRBJ1-5, with D hard to call. Germline V CDR1 and CDR2: MNHEY, SMNVEV (reference sequence). This CDR3 is 14 amino acids long. V lost 2 bases to trimming and J lost 3 bases, with 8 bases between them. CDR3 DNA: TGTGCCAGCAGTTTAGCAGGAGACAATCAGCCCCAGCATTTT. Its translation is CASSLAGDNQPQHF.

J is TRBJ2-2 and V is TRBV9, with D perhaps TRBD2 (6 bases). This CDR3 is 15 amino acids long. Germline-derived CDR1 and CDR2 are SGDLS and YYNGEE. The germline V and J ends were trimmed by 0 bases and 5 bases, with 11 bases remaining between them. The CDR3 bases are TGTGCCAGCAGCGTAGTGGGAGGAAAGACCGGGGAGCTGTTTTTT. It codes for CASSVVGGKTGELFF.

The chain carries TRBV28 and TRBJ1-6; D not resolved. V was cut by 9 bases and J by 4 bases, with 13 bases left in between. The CDR3 is 14 residues long. Germline CDR1 is MDHEN and CDR2 is SYDVKM. CDR3 nucleotides: TGTGCCAGTCAACCGGAGTTGTATAATTCACCCCTCCACTTT. It yields the protein CASQPELYNSPLHF.

The CDR3 is CAISRERDTEAFF. CDR3 coding DNA: TGTGCCATCTCGAGGGAGAGGGACACTGAAGCTTTCTTT. The genes are TRBV10-3 and TRBJ1-1; D ambiguous. Between the trimmed V and J ends, which lost 8 bases and 3 bases, there was a span of 13 bases. From germline, CDR1 is ENHRY and CDR2 SYGVKD. The CDR3 length is 13 residues.

The rearrangement uses TRBV6-5 and TRBJ1-1, with D possibly TRBD1 on 5 matching bases. V was pared by 1 base and J by 5 bases, with 14 bases between. Germline V gene lookup returns CDR1 MNHEY and CDR2 SVGAGI. This CDR3 is 15 amino acids long. CDR3: CASSYFDSRRTEAFF. For the CDR3, the DNA is TGTGCCAGCAGTTACTTTGACAGCCGGCGGACTGAAGCTTTCTTT.

This clone was counted a single time. This chain connects TRBV5-1 to TRBJ2-2; D is unresolved. Trimming removed 0 bases at V and 3 bases at J, with 9 bases between. CDR3 size: 15 residues. The germline CDR1 and CDR2 sequences are SGHRS and YFSETQ. The CDR3 spells CASSLDIGYTGELFF. The CDR3 DNA sequence: TGCGCCAGCAGCTTGGATATAGGGTACACCGGGGAGCTGTTTTTT.

This chain joins TRBV10-2 and TRBJ2-7; 8 positions agree with TRBD2. V was pared by 7 bases and J by 3 bases, with 8 bases of the junction left unmatched. CDR1 is WSHSY, CDR2 SAAADI, per germline. CDR3 length: 14 amino acids. Here the CDR3 reads CASTQLGGDYEQYF. The CDR3 bases are TGCGCCAGCACCCAACTCGGGGGGGACTACGAGCAGTACTTC.

This rearrangement joins TRBV13 to TRBJ1-1, with no clear D. Germline assignment: CDR1 PRHDT and CDR2 FYEKMQ (reference sequence). CDR3 length equals 13 residues. With 5 bases removed from V and 7 bases from J, the gap between germline ends came to 14 bases. CDR3 region: CASSPLGAGEAFF. CDR3 DNA: TGTGCCAGCAGCCCCCTGGGTGCAGGTGAAGCTTTCTTT. Drawing the rest from reference TRBV13 and TRBJ1-1, the complete variable domain is AAGVIQSPRHLIKEKRETATLKCYPIPRHDTVYWYQQGPGQDPQFLISFYEKMQSDKGSIPDRFSAQQFSDYHSELNMSSLELGDSALYFCASSPLGAGEAFFGQGTRLTVV.

The chain joins TRBV2 to TRBJ2-7; no firm D call. V was shortened by 7 bases and J by 0 bases, with 10 bases between the two germline ends. Germline V gives CDR1 SNHLY, CDR2 FYNNEI. The length of the CDR3 is 13 residues. The CDR3 DNA reads as TGTGCCAGCATGGGCGCCAACTCCTACGAGCAGTACTTC. This codes for CASMGANSYEQYF. The complete variable domain, with remaining parts taken from reference TRBV2 and TRBJ2-7, reads EPEVTQTPSHQVTQMGQEVILRCVPISNHLYFYWYRQILGQKVEFLVSFYNNEISEKSEIFDDQFSVERPDGSNFTLKIRSTKLEDSAMYFCASMGANSYEQYFGPGTRLTVT.

The genes are TRBV5-5 and TRBJ2-5; 7 positions agree with TRBD1. CDR3 length equals 14 residues. Germline V lookup: CDR1 SGHKS, CDR2 YYEKEE (reference sequence). Germline trimming cut 5 bases from V and 3 bases from J; bases unmatched to any gene: 7. CDR3 residues: CASSDRAGKETQYF. DNA of the CDR3: TGTGCCAGCAGTGACAGGGCGGGCAAAGAGACCCAGTACTTC. Full variable domain (missing parts from reference TRBV5-5 and TRBJ2-5): DAGVTQSPTHLIKTRGQQVTLRCSPISGHKSVSWYQQVLGQGPQFIFQYYEKEERGRGNFPDRFSARQFPNYSSELNVNALLLGDSALYLCASSDRAGKETQYFGPGTRLLVL.

This clone was recorded once. The CDR3: CAWKTGGRTGELFF. DNA for the CDR3: TGTGCCTGGAAGACAGGGGGACGAACCGGGGAGCTGTTTTTT. The chain is built from TRBV30 and TRBJ2-2; 9 nucleotides line up with TRBD1. V was clipped by 4 bases and J by 5 bases; unmatched bases: 5. Per the germline V gene, CDR1 is GTSNPN and CDR2 is SVGIG (reference sequence). This CDR3 comprises 14 residues.

The chain uses TRBV14 and TRBJ2-1; 7 bases are a match to TRBD1. Trimming removed 2 bases from V and 6 bases from J; junction bases left unmatched: 10. This CDR3 has 16 amino acids. Germline CDR1 SGHDN, CDR2 FVKESK. The DNA of the CDR3 is TGTGCCAGCAGCCAACTTGGACAGGCCTCATCCAATGAGCAGTTCTTC. This translates into CASSQLGQASSNEQFF.

V is TRBV6-2 or TRBV6-3 and J is TRBJ2-1, with D unresolved. Germline-derived CDR1 and CDR2 are MNHEY and SVGEGT. The V and J ends lost 2 bases and 4 bases respectively, with 9 bases between them. The CDR3 is made up of 14 amino acids. The DNA of the CDR3 is TGTGCCAGCAGTTACAGAGGCGTTTACAATGAGCAGTTCTTC. As protein: CASSYRGVYNEQFF.

The chain is built from TRBV10-2 and TRBJ1-1; TRBD1 aligns across 7 bases. The CDR3 covers 12 residues. J was trimmed by 3 bases and V by 6 bases; bases with no gene match: 1. The V gene's germline CDR1 is WSHSY and CDR2 SAAADI. CDR3 coding DNA: TGCGCCAGCAGCCAGGGGGACACTGAAGCTTTCTTT. Translating gives CASSQGDTEAFF.

The genes are TRBV15 and TRBJ1-2; D possibly corresponds to TRBD1 (5 bases). The CDR3 runs 15 residues. Per germline, CDR1 LNHNV and CDR2 YYDKDF (reference sequence). The V end lost 0 bases, the J end lost 8 bases, and 16 bases lay between the germline ends. The CDR3 region has the DNA TGTGCCACCAGCAGAGATAACGCCGCAGGGCGCGGCTACACCTTC. It yields the protein CATSRDNAAGRGYTF.

The V gene is TRBV3-1 (or the pseudogene TRBV3-2), the J gene TRBJ2-2, with 9 bases identical to TRBD1. Germline CDR1 and CDR2: LGHDT and YNNKEL (reference sequence). J was trimmed by 6 bases and V by 6 bases; bases with no gene match: 8. The CDR3 runs 15 residues. CDR3 sequence (DNA): TGTGCCAGCAGACAAATGACAGGGGGGTCCGGGGAGCTGTTTTTT. This translates into CASRQMTGGSGELFF.

This rearrangement joins TRBV5-1 to TRBJ1-1; 9 bases fit TRBD1. V lost 3 bases and J lost 1; bases outside the gene matches: 1. The CDR3 spans 14 residues. Germline V CDR1 and CDR2: SGHRS, YFSETQ. The CDR3, as DNA: TGCGCCAGCAGCTCGACAGGGGGGAACACTGAAGCTTTCTTT. Protein product: CASSSTGGNTEAFF. Combining the CDR3 with reference TRBV5-1 and TRBJ1-1 gives the whole variable domain KAGVTQTPRYLIKTRGQQVTLSCSPISGHRSVSWYQQTPGQGLQFLFEYFSETQRNKGNFPGRFSGRQFSNSRSEMNVSTLELGDSALYLCASSSTGGNTEAFFGQGTRLTVV.

The rearrangement joins TRBV21-1 to TRBJ2-7; TRBD2 reflects the table's D call only, with no check against the DNA. TRBV21-1 has pseudogene status. The CDR3 totals 13 residues. CDR3 loop: CASSLASSYEQYF. For the CDR3, the DNA is TGTGCCAGCAGCCTTGCTAGCTCCTACGAGCAGTACTTC.